This T cell receptor (beta chain) was recorded in a study of T cells in Graves' hyperthyroidism and ophthalmopathy. This CDR3 has 15 residues. Trimming pared 5 bases from V and 0 bases from J, leaving 11 bases between. Germline CDR1 is SGHVS and CDR2 is FQNEAQ. Amplification of TCR beta CDR3 regions used RNA as the template. Researchers ran a first-round RT-PCR on the TCR CDR3 using the HTBI primer set. TCRdb re-derived calls from the multiplex PCR reads in MiXCR, one entry per CDR3 protein. The data contain a few hundred thousand distinct CDR3 sequences, less than 25% of them singletons. The V and J genes are TRBV7-8 and TRBJ1-3, with D uncertain. This receptor was obtained from a man between 18 and 35 years old with Graves' hyperthyroidism. Material for sequencing was blood. CDR3 residues: CASSPPGLSGNTIYF. CDR3 nucleotide sequence: TGTGCCAGCAGCCCCCCCGGCCTCTCTGGAAACACCATATATTTT.